This entry features one T cell receptor (beta chain) sequence. This CDR3 contains 13 residues. CDR1 and CDR2 (germline): MDHEN, SYDVKM. V lost 3 bases, J lost 5 bases, and 10 bases lay in between. The sample belongs to a study of shared clonotypes between healthy human individuals. For each subset, genomic DNA was distributed in equal portions over several immunoSEQ plates. Replicate PCRs were loaded with 250 to 300 ng DNA from unsorted PBMC, about 30,000 T cell genomes. The protocol was immunoSEQ multiplex PCR, while the TCRdb copy is restricted to in-frame clones and leaves out a portion. The repertoire has about 510,000 clones, 79% of them found once; the top ten carry 10% to 15%. Each unsorted sample relied on about 90 million PBMCs as its source of genomic DNA.

The origin of this receptor is a middle-aged woman in good health. Some clones in this sample may be carry-over from other donors' samples. The rearrangement joins TRBV28 to TRBJ1-2, with no clear D. Sequencing was performed on PBMCs. CDR3 region: CASSLKTGYGYTF. CDR3 sequence (DNA): TGTGCCAGCAGTTTGAAGACCGGGTATGGCTACACCTTC.